A selection of T cell receptor beta chains follows, all from one sample in a study of cytomegalovirus exposure and HLA in healthy donors. Profiled with immunoSEQ multiplex PCR; TCRdb holds only in-frame clones, not every one. The table shows about 170,000 clones, with roughly 80% occurring only once. The sample was PBMCs. These receptors came from a female donor in good health and CMV-seronegative. Both conserved end residues are part of each CDR3. A D gene is named only where the DNA matches it firmly. Only part of the rows carry a size: once, few, many, or a class if the clone is expanded.

j_gene,abundance,d_gene,v_gene,CDR3aa,CDR3nt
TRBJ2-7,-,TRBD1,TRBV7-8,CASSLEGQRTGPSYEQYF,TGTGCCAGCAGCTTAGAAGGTCAGAGGACAGGACCTTCCTACGAGCAGTACTTC
TRBJ1-6,-,-,TRBV6-1,CASSEAPDSRSPLHF,TGTGCCAGCAGTGAAGCCCCAGACAGCCGGTCACCCCTCCACTTT
TRBJ1-2,-,TRBD1,TRBV6-1,CASSVTRQGDGYTF,TGTGCCAGCAGCGTTACCAGGCAGGGGGATGGCTACACCTTC
TRBJ1-4,-,-,TRBV9,CASSPHASNEKLFF,TGTGCCAGCAGCCCCCACGCGAGTAATGAAAAACTGTTTTTT
TRBJ2-7,-,-,TRBV18,CASSVYYEQYF,TGTGCCAGCTCAGTATACTACGAGCAGTACTTC
TRBJ2-3,-,-,TRBV27,CASRQLGTDTQYF,TGTGCCAGCAGACAGTTGGGCACAGATACGCAGTATTTT
TRBJ1-4,-,TRBD1,TRBV2,CASSRRGQVSNEKLFF,TGTGCCAGCAGTCGCCGCGGACAGGTCTCTAATGAAAAACTGTTTTTT
TRBJ2-5,-,-,TRBV11-2,CASSKEATQETQYF,TGTGCCAGCAGCAAAGAGGCTACCCAAGAGACCCAGTACTTC
TRBJ1-4,-,TRBD1,TRBV5-6,CASSLSGDSNEKLFF,TGTGCCAGCAGCTTGTCGGGGGACAGTAATGAAAAACTGTTTTTT
TRBJ2-7,-,TRBD1,TRBV6-5,CASRVSQGYEQYF,TGTGCCAGCAGGGTTTCACAGGGGTACGAGCAGTACTTC
TRBJ2-7,-,-,TRBV11-2,CASSLVGGSEEQYF,TGTGCCAGCAGCTTAGTCGGCGGGTCAGAAGAGCAGTACTTC
TRBJ2-7,-,TRBD1,TRBV5-4,CASRNQDRPYEQYF,TGTGCCAGCAGAAACCAGGACAGGCCCTACGAGCAGTACTTC
TRBJ1-1,-,-,TRBV5-1,CASSSQGGNTEAFF,TGCGCCAGCAGCTCCCAAGGAGGGAACACTGAAGCTTTCTTT
TRBJ2-5,-,-,TRBV7-9,CASEVRGQETQYF,TGTGCCAGCGAGGTGCGCGGGCAAGAGACCCAGTACTTC
TRBJ2-7,-,-,TRBV5-1,CASSLGMRVEQYF,TGCGCCAGCAGCTTGGGTATGAGGGTAGAGCAGTACTTC
TRBJ1-1,-,-,TRBV5-1,CASTVDRGGNTEAFF,TGCGCCAGCACCGTGGACCGGGGGGGGAACACTGAAGCTTTCTTT
TRBJ1-4,-,TRBD1,TRBV2,CASSTPGQGEYWDEKLFF,TGTGCCAGCAGTACACCGGGACAGGGGGAATACTGGGATGAAAAACTGTTTTTT
TRBJ1-1,few,-,TRBV18,CASMGQLNTEAFF,TGTGCCAGTATGGGCCAGCTGAACACTGAAGCTTTCTTT
TRBJ1-2,-,-,TRBV5-1,CASSLGGLHYGYTF,TGCGCCAGCAGCTTGGGGGGCCTCCACTATGGCTACACCTTC
TRBJ1-1,-,-,TRBV2,CASFPAEQNTEAFF,TGTGCCAGCTTCCCCGCCGAGCAGAACACTGAAGCTTTCTTT
TRBJ1-4,few,-,TRBV25-1,CASSEEGGGYEKLFF,TGTGCCAGCAGTGAAGAAGGGGGAGGGTACGAAAAACTGTTTTTT
TRBJ1-1,-,-,TRBV19,CASSLGLNTEAFF,TGTGCCAGTAGTTTGGGACTCAACACTGAAGCTTTCTTT
TRBJ1-2,-,-,TRBV19,CASSSQGGYGYTF,TGTGCCAGTAGTTCCCAGGGTGGCTATGGCTACACCTTC
TRBJ2-7,-,TRBD2,TRBV5-1,CASAGGASYEQYF,TGCGCCAGCGCGGGGGGGGCGTCCTACGAGCAGTACTTC
TRBJ1-3,-,TRBD1,TRBV7-9,CASSMGQSGNTIYF,TGTGCCAGCAGCATGGGACAGTCTGGAAACACCATATATTTT
TRBJ2-1,few,TRBD1,TRBV18,CASSPDRVAYNEQFF,TGTGCCAGCTCCCCGGACAGGGTCGCCTACAATGAGCAGTTCTTC
TRBJ1-5,-,-,TRBV7-6,CASSSTNQPQHF,TGTGCCAGCAGCTCGACAAATCAGCCCCAGCATTTT
TRBJ2-7,-,TRBD2,TRBV10-2,CASNSGGSYEQYF,TGCGCCAGCAATAGCGGGGGATCCTACGAGCAGTACTTC
TRBJ2-7,-,TRBD2,TRBV25-1,CASSGGGGEQYF,TGTGCCAGCAGTGGGGGGGGTGGCGAGCAGTACTTC
TRBJ2-5,-,-,TRBV2,CASSQSTGGSTQYF,TGTGCCAGCAGTCAATCGACAGGAGGTTCGACCCAGTACTTC
TRBJ2-3,-,-,TRBV27,CASSPRGSDTQYF,TGTGCCAGCAGTCCAAGGGGGTCAGATACGCAGTATTTT
TRBJ1-4,-,-,TRBV6-5,CASSWRNRELEKLFF,TGTGCCAGCAGTTGGAGGAACAGGGAATTGGAAAAACTGTTTTTT
TRBJ1-4,-,-,TRBV6-1,CASSEAAHATNEKLFF,TGTGCCAGCAGTGAAGCAGCCCATGCAACTAATGAAAAACTGTTTTTT
TRBJ1-5,-,-,TRBV18,CASSAVYQPQHF,TGTGCCAGCTCAGCGGTGTATCAGCCCCAGCATTTT
TRBJ1-4,-,-,TRBV2,CASSLGHINEKLFF,TGTGCCAGCAGCCTTGGACATATAAATGAAAAACTGTTTTTT
TRBJ2-3,-,-,TRBV2,CASAPPGAGADTQYF,TGTGCCAGCGCCCCTCCGGGGGCGGGGGCAGATACGCAGTATTTT
TRBJ2-7,once,-,TRBV19,CASSITGLSYEQYF,TGTGCCAGTAGTATTACAGGGCTTAGCTACGAGCAGTACTTC
TRBJ1-5,-,TRBD1,TRBV19,CASSMFTGDHSNQPQHF,TGTGCCAGTAGTATGTTCACAGGGGACCATAGCAATCAGCCCCAGCATTTT
TRBJ2-3,-,TRBD2,TRBV7-9,CASSPSGGVDTQYF,TGTGCCAGCAGTCCTAGCGGAGGGGTAGATACGCAGTATTTT
TRBJ2-3,-,TRBD2,TRBV4-1,CASSRTGTSGSDTQYF,TGCGCCAGCAGCCGAACCGGGACTAGCGGGTCAGATACGCAGTATTTT
TRBJ1-5,-,-,TRBV30,CAWSSIRAGQPQHF,TGTGCCTGGTCATCGATCCGAGCGGGTCAGCCCCAGCATTTT
TRBJ2-7,-,-,TRBV4-1,CASSQTPNEPYEQYF,TGCGCCAGCAGCCAAACTCCCAACGAGCCCTACGAGCAGTACTTC
TRBJ1-1,-,TRBD1,TRBV12-5,CASGLGDRLNTEAFF,TGTGCTAGTGGTTTAGGGGACAGGCTCAACACTGAAGCTTTCTTT
TRBJ1-1,-,-,TRBV7-8,CASSTDRDTEAFF,TGTGCCAGCAGCACGGATCGGGACACTGAAGCTTTCTTT
TRBJ2-1,-,-,TRBV9,CASSAPDTPYNEQFF,TGTGCCAGCAGTGCACCGGACACCCCCTACAATGAGCAGTTCTTC
TRBJ2-1,-,TRBD1,TRBV29-1,CSVPSGDRSSYNEQFF,TGCAGCGTTCCCTCCGGGGACAGGAGCTCCTACAATGAGCAGTTCTTC
TRBJ1-1,-,-,TRBV6-6,CASSYRDRNTEAFF,TGTGCCAGCAGTTACCGCGACAGGAACACTGAAGCTTTCTTT
TRBJ2-1,-,-,TRBV7-7,CASSLTGWNEQFF,TGTGCCAGCAGCCTAACCGGGTGGAATGAGCAGTTCTTC
TRBJ2-3,-,TRBD1,TRBV19,CASSIGPGQGSDTQYF,TGTGCCAGTAGTATCGGCCCGGGACAGGGGTCAGATACGCAGTATTTT
TRBJ1-2,-,-,TRBV11-2,CASSLGGTPNYGYTF,TGTGCCAGCAGCTTAGGAGGCACCCCTAACTATGGCTACACCTTC
TRBJ1-1,-,TRBD1,TRBV6-6,CASSPGQGYTEAFF,TGTGCCAGCAGTCCGGGACAGGGCTACACTGAAGCTTTCTTT
TRBJ2-7,-,-,TRBV5-6,CASSFELTYEQYF,TGTGCCAGCAGCTTCGAGCTAACCTACGAGCAGTACTTC
TRBJ2-1,-,TRBD2,TRBV5-6,CASSRTSGGAYEQFF,TGTGCCAGCAGCCGAACTAGCGGGGGGGCCTATGAGCAGTTCTTC
TRBJ1-1,-,-,TRBV12-5,CASGLEEGTEAFF,TGTGCTAGTGGTTTGGAGGAGGGCACTGAAGCTTTCTTT